These 22 T cell receptor beta chains came from one sample sequenced in a study of a mutant IDH1 vaccine in newly diagnosed glioma. Assay used: immunoSEQ multiplex PCR; TCRdb lists only in-frame clones, some missing. The sample has about 92,000 clones; around 80% are singletons. Time point specified: baseline, week 1 (first vaccination visit). Sample treatment: pre-vaccination baseline after standard-of-care therapy. The sample consisted of PBMCs, taken from a glioma patient treated with radiotherapy, temozolomide or both. The source is a man between 35 and 55 years old with glioma.

The chain recombines TRBV28 with TRBJ2-4; D gene ambiguous. From germline, CDR1 is MDHEN and CDR2 SYDVKM. The CDR3 extends over 15 amino acids. The ends were cut back, 2 bases at V and 2 bases at J, with 10 bases in the middle. This CDR3 reads CASSLGGSTKNIQYF. Written as DNA, the CDR3 is TGTGCCAGCAGTTTAGGTGGGTCCACCAAAAACATTCAGTACTTC.

The chain recombines TRBV18 with TRBJ2-1, with TRBD1 identical over 11 bases. J was trimmed by 7 bases and V by 2 bases; bases with no gene match: 4. CDR1 KGHSH and CDR2 LQKENI come from the germline V gene. The length of the CDR3 is 15 residues. The CDR3 nucleotides are TGTGCCAGCTCACCAAGCCGGGACAGGGGGAATGAGCAGTTCTTC. Translation: CASSPSRDRGNEQFF.

This clone appeared a single time. The chain carries TRBV5-5 and TRBJ1-1, with D unclear. Germline CDR1 reads SGHKS; CDR2 reads YYEKEE (reference sequence). The V end lost 1 base, the J end lost 4 bases, and 8 bases lay between the germline ends. The CDR3 sequence is 13 residues long. CDR3 sequence reads: CASSLTGSTEAFF. DNA for the CDR3: TGTGCCAGCAGCTTGACCGGTTCCACTGAAGCTTTCTTT.

Only a few counts were recorded for this clone. The chain links TRBV27 to TRBJ2-7; D gene ambiguous. The V end was cut by 4 bases, the J end by 1 base, with 8 bases between. Germline lookup yields CDR1 MNHEY and CDR2 SMNVEV (reference sequence). CDR3 length: 13 residues. CDR3 loop: CASSSPPSYEQYF. CDR3 DNA sequence: TGTGCCAGCAGTTCGCCACCTTCCTACGAGCAGTACTTC.

This clone was seen more than once but under ten times. The rearrangement joins TRBV6-4 to TRBJ2-2; 9 nucleotides agree with TRBD1. Germline V lookup: CDR1 MRHNA, CDR2 SNTAGT. The ends lost 5 bases at V and 4 bases at J; junction bases unmatched: 5. The CDR3 is 15 residues long. CDR3 amino acids: CASSWTGEGTGELFF. For the CDR3, the DNA is TGTGCCAGCAGTTGGACAGGGGAAGGCACCGGGGAGCTGTTTTTT.

In regard to this clone: The germline gene is not matched at one end of the junction; a read error may be the cause. The chain is built from TRBV2 and TRBJ2-1; 9 bases match TRBD2. Germline CDR1 SNHLY, CDR2 FYNNEI. There are 16 residues in the CDR3. This chain's CDR3 is CASSVNRGGAYNEQFF. The CDR3 DNA is TGTGCCAGCAGTGTGAATCGCGGGGGGGCCTATAATGAGCAGTTCTTC.

The chain combines TRBV11-2 with TRBJ2-7; 10 positions match TRBD2. V shed 2 bases, J shed 5 bases, and the junction held 3 bases outside the gene matches. CDR1 and CDR2 from the germline V gene are SGHAT and FQNNGV. CDR3 length: 14 residues. CDR3 nucleotide sequence: TGTGCCAGCAGCTTAAGCGGGAGGGCCCACGAGCAGTACTTC. This codes for CASSLSGRAHEQYF. Filled out from reference TRBV11-2 and TRBJ2-7, the complete variable domain reads EAGVAQSPRYKIIEKRQSVAFWCNPISGHATLYWYQQILGQGPKLLIQFQNNGVVDDSQLPKDRFSAERLKGVDSTLKIQPAKLEDSAVYLCASSLSGRAHEQYFGPGTRLTVT.

This chain joins TRBV19 and TRBJ2-7; maybe TRBD2 (5 bases). V dropped 1 base and J dropped 2 bases, with 9 bases sitting between them. Germline V gene sequence: CDR1 LNHDA, CDR2 SQIVND (reference sequence). The CDR3 has 14 residues. CDR3 in amino acids: CASSIVGGTYEQYF. The CDR3 bases are TGTGCCAGTAGTATAGTAGGAGGTACCTACGAGCAGTACTTC.

This clone was seen only once. The V and J genes are TRBV28 and TRBJ2-3, with 7 nucleotides matching TRBD2. This CDR3 has 13 amino acids. V lost 4 bases and J lost 5; bases outside the gene matches: 3. CDR1 and CDR2 from the germline V gene are MDHEN and SYDVKM. The CDR3 coding sequence is TGTGCCAGCAGTTCCTTAGCGGGAGATACGCAGTATTTT. It specifies CASSSLAGDTQYF.

The chain links TRBV6-1 to TRBJ2-1, with a weak D call TRBD1 (6 bases). The CDR3 extends over 14 amino acids. CDR1 is MNHNS and CDR2 is SASEGT in the germline V gene. Trimming pared 3 bases from V and 11 bases from J, leaving 17 bases between. CDR3 DNA: TGTGCCAGCAGTGACGGTTCAGGGGCAGCGAAGCAGTTCTTC. This gives the protein CASSDGSGAAKQFF.

The V call is TRBV27, the J call TRBJ2-1; TRBD2 agrees at 7 bases. After removal of 6 bases from V and 0 bases from J, the junction contained 5 bases not matched to a gene. The CDR3 covers 15 residues. The germline CDR1 and CDR2 sequences are MNHEY and SMNVEV (reference sequence). The CDR3 reads CASSRGSNSYNEQFF. The CDR3 DNA follows: TGTGCCAGCAGCCGCGGGAGTAACTCCTACAATGAGCAGTTCTTC.

The rearrangement uses TRBV29-1 and TRBJ2-3; D not certain. The CDR3 loop spans 12 amino acids. V was clipped by 8 bases and J by 0 bases, with 9 bases between them. CDR1 is SQVTM and CDR2 is ANQGSEA in the germline V gene. The CDR3 DNA follows: TGCAGCTCAATGACTAGCACAGATACGCAGTATTTT. Its translation is CSSMTSTDTQYF.

V and J are TRBV2 and TRBJ2-7; 10 positions match TRBD1. This CDR3 spans 13 amino acids. Germline-derived CDR1 and CDR2 are SNHLY and FYNNEI. The junction had 6 bases not matched to a gene; V was cut back by 7 bases and J by 6 bases. The CDR3 sequence: CASIGTGDSEQYF. CDR3 bases: TGTGCCAGCATCGGGACAGGGGATTCCGAGCAGTACTTC.

This clone came up many times. J is TRBJ1-5 and V is TRBV5-1, with a weak D call TRBD1 (5 bases). This CDR3 comprises 13 residues. The V gene's germline CDR1 is SGHRS and CDR2 YFSETQ. V lost 0 bases, J lost 5 bases, and 6 bases lay in between. The CDR3 DNA is TGCGCCAGCAGCTTGGGGGGGTATCAGCCCCAGCATTTT. Translation: CASSLGGYQPQHF.

This clone was seen only a few times. The chain combines TRBV6-4 with TRBJ2-1; 11 nucleotides agree with TRBD2. This CDR3 is 18 amino acids long. Germline loops: CDR1 MRHNA, CDR2 SNTAGT. V dropped 9 bases and J dropped 4; count of bases not matched to a gene: 17. CDR3 residues: CARRHDSLAGGRYNEQFF. The CDR3 nucleotides are TGTGCCAGACGACATGACTCGTTAGCGGGAGGGAGGTACAATGAGCAGTTCTTC.

This chain links TRBV6-5 with TRBJ1-5; no clear D. Germline CDR1 reads MNHEY; CDR2 reads SVGAGI. The CDR3 has 14 residues. The V and J ends lost 6 bases and 0 bases respectively, with 9 bases between them. Here the CDR3 DNA reads TGTGCCAGCAGCCGACGGTATAGCAATCAGCCCCAGCATTTT. Residues: CASSRRYSNQPQHF.

The chain employs TRBV7-6 and TRBJ2-3, with 11 nucleotides matching TRBD1. This CDR3 has 19 amino acids. The germline V gene has CDR1 SGHVS and CDR2 FNYEAQ. V trimming: 7 bases; J trimming: 4 bases; junction bases outside the gene matches: 19. The DNA of the CDR3 is TGTGCCAGCACCGACCCTCGCGGACAGGGGGCAGGGGTACCAGATACGCAGTATTTT. This sequence encodes CASTDPRGQGAGVPDTQYF.

This clone is a singleton in its sample. The V gene is TRBV30, the J gene TRBJ2-3; no firm D call. CDR1 GTSNPN and CDR2 SVGIG come from the germline V gene (reference sequence). V was clipped by 5 bases and J by 0 bases, with 15 bases between them. The CDR3 is 15 residues long. CDR3 in DNA: TGTGCCTGGGGCAAAGTAGGTCGCAGCACAGATACGCAGTATTTT. The encoded protein is CAWGKVGRSTDTQYF.

In the case of this clone: At one end, the junction sequence differs from germline, possibly due to a read error. The CDR3 sequence is CASSQDISGRERFF. CDR3 sequence (DNA): TGCGCCAGCAGCCAAGATATCAGCGGGAGAGAGCGGTTCTTC. This rearrangement joins TRBV4-1 to TRBJ2-1, with 8 bases matching TRBD2. This CDR3 region has 14 residues. The germline gives CDR1 MGHRA, CDR2 YSYEKL.

The rearrangement uses TRBV9 and TRBJ2-2, with no clear D. V lost 4 bases, J lost 0 bases, and 7 bases lay in between. The CDR3 loop spans 14 amino acids. Germline lookup yields CDR1 SGDLS and CDR2 YYNGEE. The CDR3, as DNA: TGTGCCAGCAGCCCCCGACCGAACACCGGGGAGCTGTTTTTT. Amino acids: CASSPRPNTGELFF.

Within the sample, this clone is medium-sized (0.01 to 0.1%). The chain couples TRBV7-9 to TRBJ1-5, with 9 bases aligning to TRBD1. Trimming cost V 5 bases and J 2 bases; bases outside gene matches: 4. The CDR3 totals 15 residues. Germline CDR1 reads SEHNR; CDR2 reads FQNEAQ (reference sequence). The CDR3 DNA reads as TGTGCCAGCAGCCGGACAGGGGCGGGCAATCAGCCCCAGCATTTT. This translates into CASSRTGAGNQPQHF.

V is TRBV5-6 and J is TRBJ2-1; 10 bases agree with TRBD2. Germline CDR1 is SGHDT and CDR2 is YYEEEE. This CDR3 is built from 16 residues. With V trimmed by 1 base and J by 4 bases, 5 bases remained unmatched. The CDR3 loop is CASSLPLAGAYNEQFF. The CDR3 coding sequence is TGTGCCAGCAGCTTGCCTCTAGCGGGAGCTTACAATGAGCAGTTCTTC.